These T cell receptor beta chains were read from a single sample in a study of vaccination effects on CD4 cells after COVID-19. Here immunoSEQ multiplex PCR was the method, and the copy in TCRdb shows in-frame clones only, minus some. The table records some 40,000 clones, roughly 79% of them present only once. The antigens of these receptors remain unknown. Here the sequenced sample was CD4+ T cells from PBMCs cultured with HCoV-NL63 spike peptides, taken after COVID-19 vaccination. Every receptor here comes from a human donor who received a COVID-19 vaccine. Some clones in this sample may be carry-over from other donors' samples. Each CDR3 is given with its conserved first and last residue.

V,CDR3
TRBV4-3,CASSQVHSNQPQHF
TRBV2,CASTPTRDPRETQYF
TRBV6-6,CASSYGTGPANEKLFF
TRBV19,CASRNLANTGELFF
TRBV7-2,CASSPWLQTNSYGYTF
TRBV29-1,CSAYRANTEAFF
TRBV6-1,CASSEARQGAPICF
TRBV27,CASSFTASGGRHKETQYF
TRBV9,CASSVALFANTGELFF
TRBV24-1,CATSASESYNEQFF
TRBV4-3,CASRQDSGASYNEQFF
TRBV5-1,CASSLQGNTIYF
TRBV15,CATSRVGGYGYTF
TRBV7-8,CASSLGQQNEKLFF
TRBV19,CASSPRGLEETQYF
TRBV27,CASSSPGTGKEKLFF
TRBV5-1,CASGVGSGANVLTF
TRBV11-2,CASSLGDRAYGYTF
TRBV10-3,CAIREPTSGVDTQYF
TRBV3-1/TRBV3-2,CASSAIGGADTGELFF
TRBV7-8,CASSLTPNYGYTF
TRBV6-5,CASRSRTRGDETQYF
TRBV2,CASSVNYDSTEAFF
TRBV4-1,CASSTQGVGAKNIQYF
TRBV4-2,CASSQDQGGALNTEAFF
TRBV23-1,CASSTDGSSYNEQFF
TRBV5-4,CASSNTGQNTGELFF
TRBV7-3,CASSSGHGQGIGETQYF
TRBV30,CAWSRGAPDYGELFF
TRBV11-2,CASSLDAGRETQYF
TRBV24-1,CATSDFADTQYF
TRBV5-1,CASSLTGIYGYTF
TRBV18,CASSPLPTNSPLHF
TRBV29-1,CSVEGRGEGTDTQYF
TRBV5-1,CASSLNPGQLNTGELFF
TRBV7-2,CASSPGLAASTDTQYF
TRBV15,CATSRAPTGKDGYTF
TRBV19,CASSWTGLRETQYF
TRBV5-1,CASRGGETANTEAFF
TRBV6-2/TRBV6-3,CASSDDATNEKLFF
TRBV7-2,CASSSGRSAGNTIYF
TRBV10-2,CATSGTSNTEAFF
TRBV6-5,CASSYIGRGGAGELFF
TRBV9,CASSPGLAGPPNEQFF
TRBV28,CASRTATGGGNSPLHF
TRBV18,CASSPGTSGSTDTQYF
TRBV24-1,CATSDPVTGDNEQFF
TRBV28,CASSLSGDTEAFF
TRBV12-3/TRBV12-4,CASSLGLGSPLHF
TRBV5-1,CASSLIPVRGSGANVLTF
TRBV5-1,CASRVFPAGPPDTQYF
TRBV30,CAWRRKQGNYGYTF
TRBV25-1,CASSPTGSPGELFF
TRBV5-5,CASSLAPGAYSGANVLTF
TRBV29-1,CSVSRGPNEKLFF
TRBV7-9,CVAGEKNIQYF
TRBV7-2,CASSLLRTGDTQYF
TRBV2,CASQTDREETQYF
TRBV15,CATSRGDWEETQYF
TRBV6-4,CASVTEPGQRGGRNEQFF